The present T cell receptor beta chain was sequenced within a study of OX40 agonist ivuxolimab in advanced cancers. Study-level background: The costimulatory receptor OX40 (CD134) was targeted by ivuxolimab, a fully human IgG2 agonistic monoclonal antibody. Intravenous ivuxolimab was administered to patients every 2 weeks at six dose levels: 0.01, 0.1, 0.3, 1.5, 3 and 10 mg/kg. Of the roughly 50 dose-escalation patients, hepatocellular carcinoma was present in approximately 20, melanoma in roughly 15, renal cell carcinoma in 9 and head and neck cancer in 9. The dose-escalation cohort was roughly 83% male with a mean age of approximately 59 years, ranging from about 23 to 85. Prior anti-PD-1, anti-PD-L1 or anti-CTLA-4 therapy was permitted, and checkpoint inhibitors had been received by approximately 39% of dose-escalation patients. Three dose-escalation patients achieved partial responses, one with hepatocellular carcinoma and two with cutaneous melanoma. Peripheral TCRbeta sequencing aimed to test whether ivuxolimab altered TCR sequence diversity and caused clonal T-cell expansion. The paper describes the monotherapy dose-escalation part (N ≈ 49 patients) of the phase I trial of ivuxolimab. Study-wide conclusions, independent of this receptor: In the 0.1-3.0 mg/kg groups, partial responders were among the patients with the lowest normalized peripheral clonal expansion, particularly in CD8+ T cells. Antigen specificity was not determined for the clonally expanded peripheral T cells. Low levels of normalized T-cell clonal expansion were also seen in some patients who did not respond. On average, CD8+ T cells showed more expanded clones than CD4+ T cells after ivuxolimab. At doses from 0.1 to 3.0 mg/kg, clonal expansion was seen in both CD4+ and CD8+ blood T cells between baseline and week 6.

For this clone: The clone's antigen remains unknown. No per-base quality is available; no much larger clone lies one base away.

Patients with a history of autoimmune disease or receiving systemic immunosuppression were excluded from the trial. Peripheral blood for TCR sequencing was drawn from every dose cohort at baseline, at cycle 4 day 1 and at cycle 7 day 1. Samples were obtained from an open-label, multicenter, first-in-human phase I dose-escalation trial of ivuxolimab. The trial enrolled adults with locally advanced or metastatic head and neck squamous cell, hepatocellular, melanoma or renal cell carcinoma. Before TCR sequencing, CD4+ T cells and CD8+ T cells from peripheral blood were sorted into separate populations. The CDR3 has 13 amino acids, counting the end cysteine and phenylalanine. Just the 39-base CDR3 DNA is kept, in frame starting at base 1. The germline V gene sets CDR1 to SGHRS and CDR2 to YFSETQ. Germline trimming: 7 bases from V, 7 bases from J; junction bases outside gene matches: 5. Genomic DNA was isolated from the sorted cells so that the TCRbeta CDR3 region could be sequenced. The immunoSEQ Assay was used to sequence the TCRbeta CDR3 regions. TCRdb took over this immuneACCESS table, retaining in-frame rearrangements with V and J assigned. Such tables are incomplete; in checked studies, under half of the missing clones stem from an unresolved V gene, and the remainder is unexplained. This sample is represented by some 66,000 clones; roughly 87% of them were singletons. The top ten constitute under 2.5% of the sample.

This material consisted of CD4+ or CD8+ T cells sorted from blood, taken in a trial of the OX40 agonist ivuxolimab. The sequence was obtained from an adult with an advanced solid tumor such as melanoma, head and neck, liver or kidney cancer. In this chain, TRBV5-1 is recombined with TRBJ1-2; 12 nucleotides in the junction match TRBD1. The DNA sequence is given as TGCGCCAGCGGGGGACAGGGGGCAAGTGGCTACACCTTC. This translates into CASGGQGASGYTF.